This T cell receptor (beta chain) appears in the sequencing data of a study of CD8 T cells in ankylosing spondylitis. Germline-derived CDR1 and CDR2 are SGHKS and YYEKEE (reference sequence). The V and J ends lost 1 base and 3 bases respectively, with 14 bases between them. This CDR3 is built from 15 residues. TCRdb processed the 5' RACE reads anew with MiXCR; each CDR3 protein has one entry. The sample lists 400,000 to 450,000 distinct CDR3 sequences, under 20% occurring once. Study outcomes and limitations: Reportedly, matched ankylosing spondylitis synovial fluid was significantly enriched for disease-linked clones. Disease-linked clones were found to be CD8+ and relatively rare in peripheral blood. In ankylosing spondylitis blood, a motif of eight highly homologous TCR beta variants appeared characteristic.

This clonotype was picked up a small number of times. Its antigen is unidentified. V and J are TRBV5-5 and TRBJ2-7; TRBD1 is a possible D gene (6 bases). The material sequenced was blood, either unsorted or a sorted T cell fraction (not recorded which). The receptor's source is a male donor with ankylosing spondylitis. The CDR3 nucleotides read TGTGCCAGCAGCTTGACGGTCGGGACATACTACGAGCAGTACTTC. Its protein product is CASSLTVGTYYEQYF.